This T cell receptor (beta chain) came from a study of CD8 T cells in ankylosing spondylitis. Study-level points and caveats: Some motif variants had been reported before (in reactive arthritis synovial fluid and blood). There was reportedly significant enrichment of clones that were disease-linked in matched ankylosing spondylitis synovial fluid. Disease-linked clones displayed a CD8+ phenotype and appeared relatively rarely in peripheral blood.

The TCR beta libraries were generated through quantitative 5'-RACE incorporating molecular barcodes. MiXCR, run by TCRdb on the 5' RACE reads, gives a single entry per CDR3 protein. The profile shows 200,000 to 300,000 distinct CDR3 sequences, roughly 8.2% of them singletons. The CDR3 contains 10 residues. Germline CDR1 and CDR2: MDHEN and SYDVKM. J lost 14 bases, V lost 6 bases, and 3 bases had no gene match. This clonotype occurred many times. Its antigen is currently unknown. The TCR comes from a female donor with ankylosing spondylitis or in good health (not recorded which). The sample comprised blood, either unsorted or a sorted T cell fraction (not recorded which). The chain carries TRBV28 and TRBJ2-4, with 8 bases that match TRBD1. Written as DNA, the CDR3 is TGTGCCAGCAGCGGACAGGGCAAGTACTTC. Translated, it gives CASSGQGKYF.